The clone carrying this T cell receptor (beta chain) has just a few counts. Antigen specificity is unknown. One end of the junction varies from germline; a read error may be responsible. Sample barcodes and UMIs were carried by the TCR alpha and TCR beta cDNA libraries that 5'RACE generated with constant-segment primers. TCRdb redid the calling of the 5' RACE reads with MiXCR, one entry per CDR3 protein. This sample has some 250,000 distinct CDR3 sequences, with roughly 18% found just once. This entry is derived from a study of T-cell memory formation after mild COVID-19. On the study more broadly: Largely donor-specific TCR clusters were found.

General study points: For second-wave clones that peaked at day 37, SARS-CoV-2 specificity went unverified. Whereas later expanders leaned CD4+, clones contracting day 15 to 85 showed a balanced CD4/CD8 makeup.

The CDR3 extends over 15 amino acids. This receptor was taken from a man younger than 35 who had mild COVID-19 (a few samples of this study predate the infection). Cell type and time point are not known. This sequence joins TRBV12-3 or TRBV12-4 and TRBJ2-1; TRBD2 matches at 14 bases. Material for sequencing was PBMCs or a T cell subset sorted from them (not recorded which). The DNA of the CDR3 is TGTGCCAGCAGACCCTTGGGACTAGCGGGGGCCTTCATAGTCTTC. Encoded protein: CASRPLGLAGAFIVF.